Listed here are 27 T cell receptor beta chains from one sample, sequenced in a study of OX40 agonist ivuxolimab in advanced cancers. Using immunoSEQ multiplex PCR, the repertoire was profiled, and TCRdb retains in-frame clones only, with some absent. The sample shows about 46,000 clones, approximately 89% of them seen only once. The source material was CD4+ or CD8+ T cells sorted from blood, sampled in a trial of the OX40 agonist ivuxolimab. All receptors come from an adult with an advanced solid tumor such as melanoma, head and neck, liver or kidney cancer.

This clone appeared once. The chain links TRBV25-1 to TRBJ2-7; D is ambiguous. Trimming removed 6 bases from V and 8 bases from J, with 17 bases in between. The CDR3 runs 13 residues. CDR1 and CDR2 from the germline V gene are MGHDK and SYGVNS. As DNA, the CDR3 is TGTGCCAGCAGATCTAACGAAGTCGGAAAGCAGTACTTC. The encoded protein is CASRSNEVGKQYF.

This clone came up once. The CDR3 loop reads CASSSDRVGTGELFF. CDR3 in DNA: TGTGCCAGCAGTTCAGACAGGGTTGGCACCGGGGAGCTGTTTTTT. The chain couples TRBV28 to TRBJ2-2, with 7 bases matching TRBD1. V lost 4 bases, J lost 4 bases, and 6 bases stayed unmatched. Germline CDR1 reads MDHEN; CDR2 reads SYDVKM. The CDR3 extends over 15 amino acids.

The rearrangement joins TRBV18 to TRBJ2-7, with D tentatively TRBD2 (5 bases). Trimming pared 4 bases from V and 0 bases from J, leaving 13 bases between. This CDR3 has 15 residues. Germline values: CDR1 KGHSH, CDR2 LQKENI. The CDR3 DNA follows: TGTGCCAGCTCACAGGGTTTTGGACTCTCCTACGAGCAGTACTTC. This sequence encodes CASSQGFGLSYEQYF.

Many counts were recorded for this clone. The chain links TRBV27 to TRBJ1-2, with D tentatively TRBD1 (6 bases). This CDR3 region has 14 residues. The germline V and J ends were trimmed by 9 bases and 1 base, with 15 bases remaining between them. Germline assignment: CDR1 MNHEY and CDR2 SMNVEV (reference sequence). The CDR3 DNA sequence: TGTGCCAGTTCGGAAATACAGGGTAACTATGGCTACACCTTC. Its protein is CASSEIQGNYGYTF.

The rearrangement links TRBV7-9 to TRBJ1-1, with no clear D. V was cut by 3 bases and J by 4 bases, with 6 bases left in between. The V gene's germline CDR1 is SEHNR and CDR2 FQNEAQ (reference sequence). This CDR3 has 12 residues. The CDR3 protein is CASSFGSTEAFF. As DNA, the CDR3 is TGTGCCAGCAGCTTCGGGAGCACTGAAGCTTTCTTT.

This rearrangement joins TRBV5-1 to TRBJ2-1, with TRBD2 matching over 7 bases. The CDR3 sequence is 17 residues long. The V segment lost 0 bases and the J segment 9 bases; nucleotides outside the gene matches: 15. Germline V gene lookup returns CDR1 SGHRS and CDR2 YFSETQ. The CDR3 DNA follows: TGCGCCAGCAGCTTGGTATTCGCGAGCGGGGAAGGAGGTGAGCAGTTCTTC. It translates to CASSLVFASGEGGEQFF.

V usage is TRBV4-1 and J usage is TRBJ1-5; TRBD1 matches 10 bases. This CDR3 has 15 amino acids. Germline CDR1 and CDR2: MGHRA and YSYEKL. The V segment lost 1 base and the J segment 5 bases; nucleotides outside the gene matches: 2. CDR3 region: CASSQVGTGDQPQHF. CDR3 coding DNA: TGCGCCAGCAGCCAAGTCGGGACAGGGGATCAGCCCCAGCATTTT.

The gene calls are TRBV9 and TRBJ2-7, with 8 positions matching TRBD2. The CDR3 spans 16 residues. Per the germline V gene, CDR1 is SGDLS and CDR2 is YYNGEE. V lost 0 bases and J lost 4; bases outside the gene matches: 9. Written as DNA, the CDR3 is TGTGCCAGCAGCGTAGAGGGTAGCGGGGAGGTATACGAGCAGTACTTC. Its protein product is CASSVEGSGEVYEQYF.

The chain employs TRBV7-9 and TRBJ2-5, with TRBD2 as a possible D gene (5 bases). Gene TRBJ2-7 matches the end of the DNA better, so the J call may be wrong. The CDR3 spans 13 residues. Germline assignment: CDR1 SEHNR and CDR2 FQNEAQ (reference sequence). DNA of the CDR3: TGTGCCAGCAGAGGTCCCGGGGACTACGAGCAGTACTTC. This translates into CASRGPGDYEQYF.

CDR3 sequence: CASSEGGRETQYF. For the CDR3, the DNA is TGTGCCAGCAGCGAAGGAGGGCGGGAGACCCAGTACTTC. This chain joins TRBV9 and TRBJ2-5; perhaps TRBD2 as D (6 bases). V gave up 3 bases and J gave up 5 bases, with 11 bases separating them. CDR3 length: 13 amino acids. CDR1 and CDR2 from the germline V gene are SGDLS and YYNGEE.

The rearrangement links TRBV10-3 to TRBJ2-1; D remains ambiguous. Trimming took off 2 bases at V and 7 bases at J, with 9 bases between the two ends. The length of the CDR3 is 13 residues. Per the germline V gene, CDR1 is ENHRY and CDR2 is SYGVKD. Written as DNA, the CDR3 is TGTGCCATCAGTGAGCCTGTTGGGAATGAGCAGTTCTTC. Residues: CAISEPVGNEQFF.

CDR3 DNA sequence: TGTGCCAGCCGACCCAGGGAGTCCGGGGCCAACGTCCTGACTTTC. It specifies CASRPRESGANVLTF. This chain connects TRBV6-6 to TRBJ2-6, with D perhaps being TRBD1 or TRBD2 (5 bases each). CDR1 is MNHNY and CDR2 is SVGAGI in the germline V gene (reference sequence). Trimming removed 8 bases from V and 4 bases from J, with 15 bases in between. CDR3 length equals 15 residues.

The gene calls are TRBV2 and TRBJ2-3; D unclear. V was cut by 3 bases and J by 2 bases, with 12 bases left in between. The V gene's germline CDR1 is SNHLY and CDR2 FYNNEI. There are 15 residues in the CDR3. CDR3 region: CASSDTTSPTDTQYF. The CDR3 coding sequence is TGTGCCAGCAGTGATACTACATCTCCCACAGATACGCAGTATTTT.

The chain has TRBV7-6 and TRBJ2-7, with D tentatively TRBD1 or TRBD2 (6 bases each). This CDR3 comprises 13 residues. Deletions cut 1 base from V and 5 bases from J, with 9 bases between. Germline-derived CDR1 and CDR2 are SGHVS and FNYEAQ. CDR3 region: CASSLGGGNEQYF. The CDR3 DNA reads TGTGCCAGCAGCTTAGGAGGGGGGAACGAGCAGTACTTC.

The V gene is TRBV5-8, the J gene TRBJ2-2; 9 bases fit TRBD1. Per germline, CDR1 SGHTS and CDR2 YDEGEE. The trim removed 4 bases at V and 6 bases at J, leaving 1 base unmatched. The CDR3 runs 13 residues. The CDR3 nucleotides are TGTGCCAGCAGCGGGGACAGGGCCGGGGAGCTGTTTTTT. This codes for CASSGDRAGELFF. Filled out from reference TRBV5-8 and TRBJ2-2, the complete variable domain reads EAGVTQSPTHLIKTRGQQATLRCSPISGHTSVYWYQQALGLGLQFLLWYDEGEERNRGNFPPRFSGRQFPNYSSELNVNALELEDSALYLCASSGDRAGELFFGEGSRLTVL.

The genes are TRBV7-9 and TRBJ2-1; D is undetermined. Germline-derived CDR1 and CDR2 are SEHNR and FQNEAQ (reference sequence). This CDR3 contains 11 residues. V was pared by 5 bases and J by 5 bases, with 4 bases between. CDR3 in DNA: TGTGCCAGCAGCCAGAACAATGAGCAGTTCTTC. Its protein is CASSQNNEQFF. The full variable domain, with the rest looked up from reference TRBV7-9 and TRBJ2-1, is DTGVSQNPRHKITKRGQNVTFRCDPISEHNRLYWYRQTLGQGPEFLTYFQNEAQLEKSRLLSDRFSAERPKGSFSTLEIQRTEQGDSAMYLCASSQNNEQFFGPGTRLTVL.

The chain combines TRBV27 with TRBJ2-7; D not resolved. The CDR3 totals 16 residues. The germline V and J ends were trimmed by 2 bases and 3 bases, with 17 bases remaining between them. The germline V gene encodes CDR1 MNHEY and CDR2 SMNVEV (reference sequence). CDR3 protein: CASSLRSSINLYEQYF. Written as DNA, the CDR3 is TGTGCCAGCAGTTTAAGGTCCAGCATAAACCTCTACGAGCAGTACTTC.

This clone appeared once. The chain links TRBV29-1 to TRBJ2-7; no clear D gene. The CDR3 length is 13 residues. The germline CDR1 and CDR2 sequences are SQVTM and ANQGSEA. V was shortened by 6 bases and J by 3 bases, with 15 bases between the two germline ends. DNA for the CDR3: TGCAGCGTCCAAGAGGTACAGATCTACGAGCAGTACTTC. It is translated as CSVQEVQIYEQYF.

In its sample, this clone was seen once. J is TRBJ1-4 and V is TRBV4-3, with D perhaps matching TRBD1 (5 bases). This CDR3 is built from 15 residues. Germline values: CDR1 LGHNA, CDR2 YSLEER. V was clipped by 0 bases and J by 7 bases, with 12 bases between them. The CDR3 here is CASSQDFGGSEKLFF. DNA of the CDR3: TGCGCCAGCAGCCAAGATTTTGGGGGAAGTGAAAAACTGTTTTTT.

J is TRBJ1-1 and V is TRBV19; 7 nucleotides match TRBD1. The CDR3 spans 17 residues. With V trimmed by 8 bases and J by 0 bases, 15 bases remained unmatched. Germline CDR1 reads LNHDA; CDR2 reads SQIVND (reference sequence). The CDR3 protein is CASSSPHATGMNTEAFF. CDR3 nucleotide sequence: TGTGCCAGTTCAAGTCCCCACGCGACAGGGATGAACACTGAAGCTTTCTTT.

The chain carries TRBV11-2 and TRBJ2-1, with 11 positions matching TRBD2. Trimming cost V 1 base and J 4 bases; bases outside gene matches: 3. The CDR3 runs to 16 residues. Germline V gene data show CDR1 as SGHAT and CDR2 as FQNNGV. The CDR3: CASSLGLAGRYNEQFF. The CDR3 DNA reads TGTGCCAGCAGCTTAGGACTAGCGGGGAGATACAATGAGCAGTTCTTC.

This clone has more than one count but fewer than ten. The genes are TRBV14 and TRBJ2-6, with 7 bases matching TRBD1. The junction had 11 bases not matched to a gene; V was cut back by 6 bases and J by 0 bases. The germline V gene encodes CDR1 SGHDN and CDR2 FVKESK. CDR3 length: 18 amino acids. CDR3: CASRPDRDRDSGANVLTF. Here the CDR3 DNA reads TGTGCCAGCAGACCGGATCGGGACAGAGACTCTGGGGCCAACGTCCTGACTTTC. Full variable domain (outside the CDR3, taken from reference TRBV14 and TRBJ2-6): EAGVTQFPSHSVIEKGQTVTLRCDPISGHDNLYWYRRVMGKEIKFLLHFVKESKQDESGMPNNRFLAERTGGTYSTLKVQPAELEDSGVYFCASRPDRDRDSGANVLTFGAGSRLTVL.

The genes are TRBV25-1 and TRBJ2-5; D ambiguous. Germline CDR1 and CDR2: MGHDK and SYGVNS. Deletions cut 1 base from V and 0 bases from J, with 9 bases between. The CDR3 has 15 amino acids. Here the CDR3 reads CASSELRSNQETQYF. The DNA for the CDR3 is TGTGCCAGCAGTGAATTAAGGAGTAACCAAGAGACCCAGTACTTC.

The gene calls are TRBV15 and TRBJ1-1; 7 bases fit TRBD1. The CDR3 length is 15 residues. V lost 2 bases and J lost 1; bases outside the gene matches: 4. Per the germline V gene, CDR1 is LNHNV and CDR2 is YYDKDF (reference sequence). In DNA form, the CDR3 reads TGTGCCACCAGCAGACACAGGGGTTCGAACACTGAAGCTTTCTTT. Translated, it gives CATSRHRGSNTEAFF.

The chain couples TRBV9 to TRBJ2-2; 14 nucleotides match TRBD2. CDR3 length equals 16 residues. From germline, CDR1 is SGDLS and CDR2 YYNGEE. V shed 3 bases, J shed 8 bases, and the junction held 6 bases outside the gene matches. DNA for the CDR3: TGTGCCAGCAGCGGACTAGCGGGAGGGCCAGGGGGGGAGCTGTTTTTT. As protein: CASSGLAGGPGGELFF.

This chain uses TRBV9 with TRBJ2-3; 9 positions match TRBD2. The CDR3 covers 18 residues. The junction had 14 bases not matched to a gene; V was cut back by 4 bases and J by 2 bases. Germline V gives CDR1 SGDLS, CDR2 YYNGEE. In nucleotides, the CDR3 is TGTGCCAGCAGCATCCGACCTGTCGGCGGGAGGGACACAGATACGCAGTATTTT. Translation gives CASSIRPVGGRDTDTQYF.

J is TRBJ2-3 and V is TRBV11-1, with TRBD2 matching over 7 bases. Germline loops: CDR1 SGHAT, CDR2 FQDESV (reference sequence). The CDR3 runs 14 residues. The V and J ends lost 10 bases and 1 base, in that order; junction bases with no gene match: 8. DNA of the CDR3: TGTGCCACCGAGGCGGGAGAAGGCACAGATACGCAGTATTTT. Its translation is CATEAGEGTDTQYF.